These 27 T cell receptor beta chains were all obtained from the same sample, sequenced in a study of metastatic and nonmetastatic thyroid tumors. Nobody among the patients had been given any treatment before thyroid surgery. With MiXCR, TCRdb called clones anew from the PCR reads. Of about 93,000 clones in the sample, about 12% were seen once. What was sequenced was blood. The receptors were sampled from a female donor with papillary thyroid cancer or a benign thyroid nodule (not recorded which). Some clones in this sample may be carry-over from other donors' samples.

This clone was seen ten or more times. Distinct nucleotide sequences in the sample also encode this CDR3. V gene TRBV6-1 combines with J gene TRBJ1-2, with D tentatively TRBD1 (5 bases). The CDR3 extends over 14 amino acids. V dropped 6 bases and J dropped 4 bases, with 15 bases sitting between them. The germline V gene has CDR1 MNHNS and CDR2 SASEGT. CDR3 region: CASSAGVLSYGYTF. CDR3 sequence (DNA): TGTGCCAGCAGCGCGGGGGTATTGTCCTATGGCTACACCTTC.

The chain joins TRBV6-4 to TRBJ2-5, with 8 bases that match TRBD1. CDR3 length equals 16 residues. The germline CDR1 and CDR2 sequences are MRHNA and SNTAGT. With 3 bases clipped from V and 3 bases from J, the junction kept 9 bases outside the gene matches. The chain's CDR3 is CASSDTGDRYKETQYF. Here the CDR3 DNA reads TGTGCCAGCAGTGATACGGGGGACAGGTATAAAGAGACCCAGTACTTC.

Worth noting for this clone: A much more abundant neighbour one base away suggests this may be a read error. The sample holds other DNA sequences that translate to the same CDR3. The genes are TRBV20-1 and TRBJ2-5; no firm D call. The CDR3 is 12 amino acids. Germline assignment: CDR1 DFQATT and CDR2 SNEGSKA (reference sequence). In nucleotides, the CDR3 is TGCAGCCTTGCAGTCTTTCAAGAGACCCAGTACTTC. Translating it yields CSLAVFQETQYF.

This clone has ten or more counts. The chain combines TRBV7-2 with TRBJ2-7; a possible D gene is TRBD2 (5 bases). CDR1 is SGHTA and CDR2 is FQGNSA in the germline V gene. Trimming left V 1 base short and J 4 bases short, with 17 bases between. This CDR3 is built from 16 residues. CDR3 protein: CASSLDAGGSGYEQYF. The CDR3 DNA reads as TGTGCCAGCAGCTTAGACGCTGGCGGGTCGGGTTACGAGCAGTACTTC. Full variable domain (missing parts from reference TRBV7-2 and TRBJ2-7): GAGVSQSPSNKVTEKGKDVELRCDPISGHTALYWYRQSLGQGLEFLIYFQGNSAPDKSGLPSDRFSAERTGGSVSTLTIQRTQQEDSAVYLCASSLDAGGSGYEQYFGPGTRLTVT.

Notes on this clone: Since a much larger clone is just one base distant, this may be a read error. The chain joins TRBV20-1 to TRBJ2-1, with 8 bases identical to TRBD2. Per germline, CDR1 DFQATT and CDR2 SNEGSKA (reference sequence). This CDR3 has 16 residues. Here the CDR3 DNA reads TGCAGTGCAAAGAGGCCCCGGGAGGGCCTTTACAATGAGCAGCTCTTC. This codes for CSAKRPREGLYNEQLF.

This clone turned up a few times. J is TRBJ1-2 and V is TRBV18; D remains ambiguous. Germline CDR1 KGHSH, CDR2 LQKENI. CDR3 length: 13 residues. Trimming left V 2 bases short and J 8 bases short, with 12 bases between. The CDR3 region is CASSPVSLRGYTF. DNA for the CDR3: TGTGCCAGCTCACCAGTCAGCCTAAGGGGCTACACCTTC.

This clone was counted ten times or more. This chain uses TRBV6-2 or TRBV6-3 with TRBJ2-1; D unresolved. CDR1 and CDR2 from the germline V gene are MNHEY and SVGEGT. The CDR3 length is 14 residues. V lost 6 bases, J lost 3 bases, and 12 bases lay in between. Written as DNA, the CDR3 is TGTGCCAGCAGGTTAAACCTAAACTACAATGAGCAGTTCTTC. Residues: CASRLNLNYNEQFF.

The V gene is TRBV20-1, the J gene TRBJ2-7, with 16 bases matching TRBD2. The junction had 17 bases not matched to a gene; V was cut back by 5 bases and J by 13 bases. Germline loops: CDR1 DFQATT, CDR2 SNEGSKA (reference sequence). CDR3 size: 16 residues. The CDR3 region is CSAPGTSGRVPYDHYF. CDR3 bases: TGCAGTGCTCCCGGGACTAGCGGGAGGGTCCCCTACGATCATTACTTC.

This clone came up many times. The rearrangement links TRBV5-5 to TRBJ2-3, with no clear D. Germline-derived CDR1 and CDR2 are SGHKS and YYEKEE (reference sequence). V was shortened by 1 base and J by 0 bases, with 6 bases between the two germline ends. CDR3 length: 14 residues. This CDR3 reads CASSLTVSTDTQYF. The CDR3 DNA is TGTGCCAGCAGCTTGACGGTTAGCACAGATACGCAGTATTTT.

At least ten counts were recorded for this clone. Other nucleotide sequences in the sample specify the same CDR3. The chain combines TRBV24-1 with TRBJ2-5; the match to TRBD1 covers 7 bases. The CDR3 extends over 14 amino acids. From germline, CDR1 is KGHDR and CDR2 SFDVKD. V dropped 3 bases and J dropped 5; count of bases not matched to a gene: 5. CDR3 in DNA: TGTGCCACCAGTGATCCTACAGGGGTCGAGACCCAGTACTTC. Protein: CATSDPTGVETQYF.

This clone came up once. A read error may explain this, as a much larger clone is one base away. This same CDR3 is encoded by further DNA sequences in the sample. This sequence joins TRBV11-2 and TRBJ2-5; weak D call: TRBD1 (5 bases). The germline V gene encodes CDR1 SGHAT and CDR2 FQNNGV. The length of the CDR3 is 14 residues. The DNA for the CDR3 is TGCGCCAGCAGCTTAGATCCTAGGTCCCAGGGCTTCTACTTC. Translating gives CASSLDPRSQGFYF.

This clone came up a few times. The chain recombines TRBV24-1 with TRBJ2-3; D is ambiguous. The CDR3 length is 16 residues. The V end lost 5 bases, the J end lost 0 bases, and 14 bases lay between the germline ends. Germline V lookup: CDR1 KGHDR, CDR2 SFDVKD. The CDR3 nucleotides read TGTGCCACCAGTGGATCTGTGTGGCTCAGCACAGATACGCAGTATTTT. This translates into CATSGSVWLSTDTQYF.

This clone occurred once. A read error may be the cause here, since a much bigger clone is one base away. The chain links TRBV9 to TRBJ2-5; either TRBD1 or TRBD2 may fit D (5 bases each). Deletions cut 0 bases from V and 5 bases from J, with 11 bases between. This CDR3 is built from 14 residues. The germline V gene encodes CDR1 SGDLS and CDR2 YYNGEE. CDR3 DNA: TGTGCCAGCAGCGTAGGCGTCGAGGGGGAGACCCAGTACTTC. Its translation: CASSVGVEGETQYF.

This clone was seen many times. The CDR3 region is CASSIDLAEDEQFF. DNA for the CDR3: TGTGCCAGTAGTATAGATCTAGCTGAAGATGAGCAGTTCTTC. The rearrangement links TRBV19 to TRBJ2-1; perhaps TRBD2 as D (5 bases). This CDR3 is built from 14 residues. Per the germline V gene, CDR1 is LNHDA and CDR2 is SQIVND (reference sequence). V dropped 0 bases and J dropped 8 bases, with 11 bases sitting between them.

The table lists this clone with many counts. This chain uses TRBV4-1 with TRBJ2-1, with D possibly being TRBD1 (6 bases). The CDR3 totals 15 residues. Germline V gene data show CDR1 as MGHRA and CDR2 as YSYEKL. V was shortened by 5 bases and J by 7 bases, with 18 bases between the two germline ends. The DNA of the CDR3 is TGCGCCAGCAGCAAAAGTGGGGGCAGGGCTAATGAGCAGTTCTTC. Protein: CASSKSGGRANEQFF.

This clone appeared many times. The V gene is TRBV5-1, the J gene TRBJ2-7; the D is unclear. Germline V gene sequence: CDR1 SGHRS, CDR2 YFSETQ. Trimming removed 2 bases at V and 0 bases at J, with 15 bases between. CDR3 length: 16 amino acids. CDR3 in DNA: TGCGCCAGCAGCTTACCGGACCCGATGAGCTCCTACGAGCAGTACTTC. It yields the protein CASSLPDPMSSYEQYF.

This clone was picked up many times. J is TRBJ1-2 and V is TRBV20-1; D is unclear. Germline-derived CDR1 and CDR2 are DFQATT and SNEGSKA (reference sequence). V shed 6 bases and J shed 5 bases, with 7 bases lying between them. The CDR3 has 10 amino acids. This CDR3 reads CSASGYGYTF. The CDR3 nucleotides read TGCAGTGCCTCGGGGTATGGCTACACCTTC.

This clone was counted many times. This may arise from a read error, as a much more abundant clone is one base away. The chain is built from TRBV20-1 and TRBJ2-2, with TRBD2 matching 12 bases. CDR1 is DFQATT and CDR2 is SNEGSKA in the germline V gene (reference sequence). V gave up 2 bases and J gave up 5 bases; unmatched junction bases: 9. CDR3 length: 17 amino acids. The CDR3 nucleotides are TGCAGTGCTAGAAAAGTTACTAGCGGGGGGCCGACCGGGGAGCTGTTTTTT. Translated: CSARKVTSGGPTGELFF.

This clone was observed many times. This chain connects TRBV30 to TRBJ1-2; 8 bases align to TRBD1. CDR1 is GTSNPN, CDR2 SVGIG, per germline (reference sequence). The CDR3 loop spans 14 amino acids. Trimming cost V 8 bases and J 3 bases; bases outside gene matches: 11. CDR3 in amino acids: CARYNGQGDYGYTF. In nucleotides, the CDR3 is TGTGCCAGATACAATGGACAGGGCGACTATGGCTACACCTTC.

This clone was detected many times. The CDR3 coding sequence is TGCAGTGCTAGAGGGACAGCCAAAGGTGAAGCTTTCTTT. It is translated as CSARGTAKGEAFF. V usage is TRBV20-1 and J usage is TRBJ1-1; D is perhaps TRBD1 (6 bases). Trimming cost V 1 base and J 7 bases, with 13 bases left between them. CDR3 length: 13 residues. Looked up from germline, CDR1 is DFQATT and CDR2 is SNEGSKA (reference sequence).

This clone was recorded many times. The chain recombines TRBV19 with TRBJ2-5; D perhaps matches TRBD1 (5 bases). The CDR3 has 14 amino acids. Germline loops: CDR1 LNHDA, CDR2 SQIVND (reference sequence). V shed 2 bases and J shed 3 bases, with 10 bases lying between them. CDR3 in DNA: TGTGCCAGTAGTATATCGGCAGGGAAAGAGACCCAGTACTTC. Translating it yields CASSISAGKETQYF.

This clone was seen many times. The rearrangement joins TRBV18 to TRBJ1-6; 7 nucleotides agree with TRBD1. The CDR3 has 16 amino acids. J gave up 10 bases and V 2 bases, and 11 bases lay outside the gene matches. Per the germline V gene, CDR1 is KGHSH and CDR2 is LQKENI. The CDR3: CASSPEAPGGGSPLHF. The DNA of the CDR3 is TGTGCCAGCTCACCAGAGGCGCCAGGGGGTGGGTCACCCCTCCACTTT.

This clone was seen repeatedly, ten times or more. The chain links TRBV9 to TRBJ2-7; TRBD1 agrees at 8 bases. Germline loops: CDR1 SGDLS, CDR2 YYNGEE. CDR3 length: 12 residues. Trimming took 4 bases from V and 6 from J; bases not matched to a gene: 3. The CDR3 DNA sequence: TGTGCCAGCAGCCGCGACAGGGGCGAGCAGTACTTC. It yields the protein CASSRDRGEQYF.

This chain joins TRBV28 and TRBJ2-7; the D gene is possibly TRBD1 (6 bases). Trimming stripped 4 bases from V and 5 bases from J, with 12 bases between. Germline V gene data show CDR1 as MDHEN and CDR2 as SYDVKM. This CDR3 contains 13 residues. CDR3 coding DNA: TGTGCCAGCAGTTCCGGGACAATCCACGAGCAGTACGTC. Translated, it gives CASSSGTIHEQYV.

This clone appeared a few times. The rearrangement joins TRBV6-2 or TRBV6-3 to TRBJ1-5; D perhaps matches TRBD1 (6 bases). The CDR3 spans 16 residues. The V and J ends lost 6 bases and 7 bases respectively, with 22 bases between them. CDR1 is MNHEY, CDR2 SVGEGT, per germline. DNA of the CDR3: TGTGCCAGCAGCCAAACCTGGACAGTCCTGGGGCAGCCCCAGCATTTT. It is translated as CASSQTWTVLGQPQHF.

This clone came up many times. CDR3 sequence (DNA): TGCAGTGCTAGGCCTAGCGGCGAAAAACGGACGTTCTTC. As protein: CSARPSGEKRTFF. The V call is TRBV20-1, the J call TRBJ2-1; 7 bases map to TRBD2. In germline, CDR1 is DFQATT, CDR2 SNEGSKA (reference sequence). J lost 15 bases, V lost 3 bases, and 14 bases had no gene match. The CDR3 contains 13 residues.

In this sample, this clone turned up many times. The rearrangement joins TRBV28 to TRBJ2-5; the D gene is possibly TRBD2 (6 bases). The germline V gene has CDR1 MDHEN and CDR2 SYDVKM. CDR3 length equals 17 residues. V was clipped by 5 bases and J by 0 bases, with 19 bases between them. The CDR3 DNA reads as TGTGCCAGCAGTGGCCTGGAGGGCGAGTTGTACCAAGAGACCCAGTACTTC. This sequence encodes CASSGLEGELYQETQYF. The entire variable domain, with the rest obtained from reference TRBV28 and TRBJ2-5, is as follows: DVKVTQSSRYLVKRTGEKVFLECVQDMDHENMFWYRQDPGLGLRLIYFSYDVKMKEKGDIPEGYSVSREKKERFSLILESASTNQTSMYLCASSGLEGELYQETQYFGPGTRLLVL.